What follows describes a single T cell receptor beta chain. There is no known antigen for this receptor. Base qualities are missing; no much larger clone stands one base away. In the germline V gene, CDR1 corresponds to SGHDT and CDR2 to YYEEEE. The CDR3 covers 14 residues, taking in both the cysteine and the phenylalanine. CDR3 DNA only is kept here, 42 bases in frame from base 1. Trimming takes 6 bases from V and 3 bases from J, and the germline ends sit 16 bases apart. The entire amount of isolated RNA was reverse transcribed using the High Capacity cDNA Reverse Transcription Kit, so the sequenced TCRB transcripts were expressed ones. Naive, central memory and regulatory T cell samples underwent deep immunoSEQ sequencing, averaging roughly 3.5 million total reads per sample. After sorted cells were lysed in RLT buffer, RNA was extracted with DNase-treated RNeasy Micro or Mini kits, with the choice depending on cell number. To prevent cross-contamination, every cell subset was processed on its own, while patient and healthy donor samples were processed together. The immunoSEQ multiplex PCR was used to amplify TCRB sequences from cDNA, generating 87-bp fragments that spanned the CDR3 region. The amplicons were sequenced using the Illumina HiSeq platform. The source study handled its data this way. Synthetic template baselines were used to correct PCR bias computationally, reads within Hamming distance 2 were collapsed together, and singletons that could not be merged were discarded. Reads were aligned against IMGT so that V, D and J genes, CDR3 length and insertions or deletions at six rearrangement sites could be assigned. Within each subset, clonotype counts were normalized to the number of sorted cells before true diversity and Gini coefficients were calculated with the tcR R package. The overlap coefficient, calculated on TCRB nucleotide sequences, was used to quantify repertoire sharing. Out-of-frame TCRB sequences from naive cells were analyzed to stand in for the pre-selection repertoire. TCRdb stores this immuneACCESS table with in-frame sequences only. Part of the clones is absent; in the studies checked, under half of the shortfall reflects unresolved V genes, and no reason is known for the rest. V and J calls and clone size are as listed in that table; D and trimming were resolved from the DNA. For this sample there are almost 350,000 clones; around 20% appear just once. Around 0.04% of the sample is in the top ten clones.

Each donor gave one peripheral blood draw, roughly 120 mL on average, collected into heparinised tubes. A BD FACSAria II was used to sort naive, central memory, regulatory and stem cell-like memory CD4+ T cells with a panel that included CD45RO, CCR7, CD25, CD127, CD95 and CD27. All sorted populations exceeded 95% purity. PBMCs were isolated immediately by Lymphoprep density gradient centrifugation and stained directly without culture. So that batch effects would be minimized, each experiment stained and sorted samples in pairs, pairing one healthy donor with one patient. This entry belongs to a study of beta chain features in type 1 diabetes (dated 2018 in TCRdb). Context from the whole study: No differences in mean age, gender distribution, total cell number or subset yield were found between patients and healthy donors. A total of some 100,000,000 sorted cells were examined across all samples, and the number of cells per subset was strongly correlated with RNA yield. The study compared the TCRB repertoires of sorted circulating CD4+ T cell subsets in recently diagnosed type 1 diabetes patients with those in matched healthy donors. Whereas all 30 or so donors provided naive and central memory subsets, regulatory and stem cell-like memory subsets were isolated from just 8 patients and roughly eight healthy donors. Results the study describes overall, beyond this receptor: Type 1 diabetes patients showed a moderate but significant shortening of TCRB CDR3 length in all four CD4+ subsets. Patients with type 1 diabetes made fewer insertions and deleted more nucleotides at VDJ recombination sites, implying thymic rearrangement abnormalities. The naive, central memory and regulatory TCRB repertoires appeared to resemble one another more closely among patients than among healthy donors. Shorter templates might be favored by PCR, yet because patient and control samples were amplified and corrected together, any such skew would affect both groups equally. Because the HLA sub-analyses included only small numbers of individuals, any influence of HLA type on TCRB rearrangement was left unresolved. Sequencing cDNA rather than genomic DNA could over-represent highly expressing activated cells, although activation and CD3 levels did not differ between groups.

Material for sequencing was naive CD4+ T cells from blood. Reading the label with the study, this specimen's cell subset or site is: true naive CD4+ T cells. This TCR derives from a woman aged 18-35 years in good health. Recombination linked TRBV5-6 to TRBJ2-7, with a weak D call of TRBD2 (6 bases match). The bases read TGTGCCAGCACCCCCGGGACTGCCGGCTACGAGCAGTACTTC. This sequence encodes CASTPGTAGYEQYF.